This is a list of T cell receptor beta chains from one sample in a study of T cells in Graves' hyperthyroidism and ophthalmopathy. A single record per CDR3 protein comes from TCRdb applying MiXCR to the multiplex PCR reads. The sample lists some 350,000 distinct CDR3 sequences; roughly 15% were seen once. The sequenced sample was blood. These receptor sequences come from a woman aged 40 to 50 with Graves' ophthalmopathy. CDR3s include the opening cysteine and the closing phenylalanine or tryptophan. The D gene is left open where the match is weak. Clone size, where shown, is once, few, many, or a class for clones that have expanded.

d_gene	abundance	v_gene	j_gene	CDR3nt	CDR3aa
TRBD1	.	TRBV27	TRBJ2-7	TGTGCCACCTCTCTCAGGGGGCCTTATCCCTACGAGCAGTACTTC	CATSLRGPYPYEQYF
TRBD1	.	TRBV6-1	TRBJ1-2	TGTGCCAGCGCCACTGGGACAGCTGTCTATGGCTACACCTTC	CASATGTAVYGYTF
.	many	TRBV2	TRBJ1-4	TGTGCCAGCAGGACAGGACCAACTAATGAAAAACTGTTTTTT	CASRTGPTNEKLFF
.	many	TRBV7-9	TRBJ2-1	TGTGCCAGCAGCTTAGAGGGGGGTGGTGAGCAGTTCTTC	CASSLEGGGEQFF
TRBD2	many	TRBV28	TRBJ2-1	TGTGCCAGCAAACACGCCGGGACTAGCGGGGATAATGAGCAGTTCTTC	CASKHAGTSGDNEQFF
TRBD2	.	TRBV11-1	TRBJ2-1	TGTGCCAGCAGCTTACCGGGGGGGACTAGCGGGCACAATGAGCAGTTCTTC	CASSLPGGTSGHNEQFF
.	many	TRBV7-2	TRBJ2-7	TGTGCCAGCAGCACCAGGACACTGAGCTCCTACGAGCAGTACTTC	CASSTRTLSSYEQYF
TRBD2	.	TRBV11-2	TRBJ2-3	TGTGCCAGCAGCTTAGCCCATAGCGGGGGGGCCACAGATACGCAGTATTTT	CASSLAHSGGATDTQYF
TRBD2	.	TRBV20-1	TRBJ2-7	TGCAGTGCTAGAGATAGGCCACTAGCGGGAGGGGTTGCCTACGAGCAGTACTTC	CSARDRPLAGGVAYEQYF
.	many	TRBV11-2	TRBJ2-3	TGTGCCAGCAGCTTATTCAGGGGTGCGGGCACAGATACGCAGTATTTT	CASSLFRGAGTDTQYF
.	.	TRBV30	TRBJ2-6	TGTGCCTGGAGCGCAGGACGGCGCTCTGGGGCCAACGTCCTGACTTTC	CAWSAGRRSGANVLTF
.	many	TRBV12-3/TRBV12-4	TRBJ1-1	TGTGCCAGCAGTTCATACCCCCGGAACACTGAAGCTTTCTTT	CASSSYPRNTEAFF
.	.	TRBV7-2	TRBJ2-7	TGTGCCAGCAGCCCAGGATCCGAGCAGTACTTC	CASSPGSEQYF
.	.	TRBV7-9	TRBJ2-1	TGTGCCAGCAGCTTAGTGCTTAGAAACAATGAGCAGTTCTTC	CASSLVLRNNEQFF
TRBD2	.	TRBV20-1	TRBJ2-7	TGCAGTGCTAGAGAAGTTAAGACTAGCGGGCCTGCCTACGAGCAGTACTTC	CSAREVKTSGPAYEQYF
.	few	TRBV19	TRBJ1-1	TGTGCCAGTAGTATAAGATTTGGAGGGTATAAGATGAACACTGAAGCTTTCTTT	CASSIRFGGYKMNTEAFF
TRBD1	many	TRBV27	TRBJ1-4	TGTGCCAGCAGTGCACAGGGGGTAACTAATGAAAAACTGTTTTTT	CASSAQGVTNEKLFF
TRBD1	.	TRBV20-1	TRBJ2-4	TGCAGTGCTCGAAGGGGACAGGATCAAAACATTCAGTACTTC	CSARRGQDQNIQYF
.	many	TRBV3-1	TRBJ1-2	TGTGCCAGCAGCCAGGCCCGTGGGGCTGGTGGCTACACCTTC	CASSQARGAGGYTF
TRBD1	many	TRBV27	TRBJ1-6	TGTGCCACTGGACAGGGTCGAAGATCACCCCTCCACTTT	CATGQGRRSPLHF
TRBD1	many	TRBV12-3/TRBV12-4	TRBJ1-2	TGTGCCAGCAGACAGGGGGACTATGGCTACACCTTC	CASRQGDYGYTF
TRBD2	many	TRBV2	TRBJ2-1	TGTGCCAGCAGTCAGGGACTAGCGGGAGGATTAGTCAATGAGCAGTTCTTC	CASSQGLAGGLVNEQFF
TRBD1	many	TRBV2	TRBJ1-1	TGTGCCAGCAGAACAAAAACAGGGGGCTGGAACACTGAAGCTTTCTTT	CASRTKTGGWNTEAFF
TRBD1	few	TRBV7-9	TRBJ2-7	TGTGCCAGCAGCGCAAGCCAGGGGGCCGGCCCCTACGAGCAGTACTTC	CASSASQGAGPYEQYF
.	few	TRBV19	TRBJ1-6	TGTGCCAGTAGTTTCCGGACAGATAATTCACCCCTCCACTTT	CASSFRTDNSPLHF
TRBD1	.	TRBV19	TRBJ2-7	TGTGCCAGTAGTATTGACAGGGACCTTTCCTACGAGCAGTACTTC	CASSIDRDLSYEQYF
TRBD1	few	TRBV11-2	TRBJ1-1	TGTGCCAGCAGACAAGCAGGGGGAATGAACACTGAAGCTTTCTTT	CASRQAGGMNTEAFF
.	many	TRBV29-1	TRBJ2-7	TGCAGCGTTGTTTGGGGGCACGAGCAGTACTTC	CSVVWGHEQYF
.	many	TRBV7-2	TRBJ1-4	TGTGCCAGCAGCTCGACTAGGGAAAGCGAAAAACTGTTTTTT	CASSSTRESEKLFF
TRBD1	many	TRBV19	TRBJ1-1	TGTGCCAGTTTACAGGGGATCTCTGAAGCTTTCTTT	CASLQGISEAFF
.	many	TRBV27	TRBJ2-7	TGTGCCAGCAGTTTTACCGGGACCAGGGTCGAGCAGTACTTC	CASSFTGTRVEQYF
.	.	TRBV19	TRBJ2-3	TGTGCCAGTAGTTCCCTAGCTAACACAGATACGCAGTATTTT	CASSSLANTDTQYF
TRBD1	many	TRBV2	TRBJ1-5	TGTGCCAGCGAGTTAGAGGGAAGGGGGCAAAGTCAGCCCCAGCATTTT	CASELEGRGQSQPQHF
.	many	TRBV7-2	TRBJ2-5	TGTGCCAGCAGCTCTCGGGTCTGGCGAGAGACCCAGTACTTC	CASSSRVWRETQYF
TRBD2	many	TRBV7-9	TRBJ2-1	TGTGCCAGCAGCCCCCGCGGACTAGCGGGAGTCCACAATGAGCAGTTCTTC	CASSPRGLAGVHNEQFF
.	many	TRBV24-1	TRBJ2-5	TGTGCCACCAGTGACCCTGGGACCTCGGAGACCCAGTACTTC	CATSDPGTSETQYF
TRBD2	many	TRBV7-9	TRBJ2-1	TGTGCCAGCAGACCCCCGGGACTAGCCGTTTCTGAGCAGTTCTTC	CASRPPGLAVSEQFF
.	many	TRBV27	TRBJ2-5	TGTGCCAGCAGTTTATCGGAGGGTTCAGGAGAGACCCAGTACTTC	CASSLSEGSGETQYF
.	many	TRBV12-3/TRBV12-4	TRBJ2-2	TGTGCCAGCAGTTACCCCCCTCCCGGGGAGCTGTTTTTT	CASSYPPPGELFF